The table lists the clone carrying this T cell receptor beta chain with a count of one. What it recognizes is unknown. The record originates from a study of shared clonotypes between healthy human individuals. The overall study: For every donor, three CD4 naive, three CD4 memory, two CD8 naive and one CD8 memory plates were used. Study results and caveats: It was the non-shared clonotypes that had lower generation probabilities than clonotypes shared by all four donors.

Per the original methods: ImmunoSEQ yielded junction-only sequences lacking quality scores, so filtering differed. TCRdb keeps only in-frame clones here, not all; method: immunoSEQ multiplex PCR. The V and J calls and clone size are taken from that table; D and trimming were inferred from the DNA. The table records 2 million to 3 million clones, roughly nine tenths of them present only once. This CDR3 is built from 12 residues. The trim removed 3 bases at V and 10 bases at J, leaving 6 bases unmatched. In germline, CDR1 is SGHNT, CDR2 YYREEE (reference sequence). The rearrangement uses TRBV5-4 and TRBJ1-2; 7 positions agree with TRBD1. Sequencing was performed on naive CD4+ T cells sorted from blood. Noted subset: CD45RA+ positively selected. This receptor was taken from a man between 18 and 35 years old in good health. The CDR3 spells CASSWDSMDYTF. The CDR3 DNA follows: TGTGCCAGCAGCTGGGACAGCATGGACTACACCTTC. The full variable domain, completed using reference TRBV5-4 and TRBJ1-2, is ETGVTQSPTHLIKTRGQQVTLRCSSQSGHNTVSWYQQALGQGPQFIFQYYREEENGRGNFPPRFSGLQFPNYSSELNVNALELDDSALYLCASSWDSMDYTFGSGTRLTVV.